This TCR beta chain was captured by sequencing in a study of T-cell reconstitution after alpha-beta-depleted transplantation in children listed by TCRdb under 2016. A note on the overall study: Using TCR repertoire profiling, the study quantitatively followed how T-cell immune reconstitution unfolded in children after TCRalphabeta/CD19-depleted allogeneic hematopoietic cell transplantation.

The full study reports these points: The high TCRbeta diversity at day 60 in some patients was ascribed to recipient T cells and intrathymic progenitors that had survived conditioning. The apparently early alphabetaT-cell count recovery about two months after transplant was reportedly dependent on only several hundred rapidly expanded clones derived from non-depleted graft cells. Hyperexpanded clone frequencies declined over subsequent months; after one year, T-cell counts and TCRbeta diversity were mostly attributed to newly produced T cells.

Library creation used PCR. Sequencer: Illumina HiSeq 2500. Molecular barcoding was employed in the preparation of TCR libraries, with unique molecular identifiers being used to normalize TCRbeta repertoire quantification. TCRdb trimmed the raw reads at Q25, called clones with MiXCR and kept productive beta chains. Rows with a matching CDR3 protein are joined into one entry that keeps the most common DNA and genes. The sample table lists 700,000 to 950,000 distinct CDR3 sequences, roughly 15% of them with a count of one. 5% of the sample comes from the top ten. This clonotype has only a few counts. Which antigen it targets is not known. No base quality information exists; no much larger clone differs at one position. CDR1 and CDR2, per the germline V gene (reference sequence), are DFQATT and SNEGSKA. The junction carries 10 bases between V and J, which are trimmed by 5 bases and 2 bases respectively. Including the terminal cysteine and phenylalanine, the CDR3 comprises 13 residues. Only CDR3 DNA remains: 39 bases, in frame from the first base.

The treatment or condition label, as the study defines it: allogeneic hematopoietic cell transplantation with graft depleted of TCRalphabeta T cells and CD19 B cells. TCRalphabeta/CD19-depleted allogeneic hematopoietic cell grafts were given to the transplant recipients, all of whom were children. The TCR comes from a male patient between 5 and 17 years old who had a stem cell transplant for acute lymphoblastic leukemia, so the T cells may come from the graft donor. This material consisted of PBMCs, mostly from graft donor cells, taken 360 days after TCRalphabeta/CD19-depleted stem cell transplant. The V and J segments used are TRBV20-1 and TRBJ2-1; tentative D gene TRBD2, with 6 bases matching. The CDR3 loop reads CSAPRGTYNEQFF. Here is the DNA: TGCAGTGCTCCCCGCGGGACCTACAATGAGCAGTTCTTC.